This T cell receptor beta chain derives from a study of T cell repertoires in cytomegalovirus infection. The wider study: An indication of both CMV infection and matching HLA type came from public TCR beta signatures.

Study-level results: Cumulative public TCR beta family frequency identified CMV carriers with the relevant HLA.

Of note for this clonotype: Its antigen is unidentified. It may be a read error: a sequence one base away is much more abundant.

The germline CDR1 and CDR2 sequences are SEHNR and FQNEAQ (reference sequence). The CDR3 is 13 residues long. From the reads, TCRdb called clonotypes with MiXCR, one entry per CDR3 protein. This sample has over 150,000 distinct CDR3 sequences, with around 15% found just once. This sequence originates from a human donor in good health (CMV status not recorded). Some clones in this sample may be carry-over from other donors' samples. The sample comprised PBMCs. J is TRBJ2-7 and V is TRBV7-9; no definite D call. CDR3 sequence: CASSLDSTYELYF. CDR3 nucleotides: TGTGCCAGCAGCTTAGACAGTACCTACGAGCTGTACTTC.